The 29 T cell receptor beta chains below all came from one sample that was sequenced in a study of tissue T cells after allogeneic stem cell transplantation. Data came from immunoSEQ multiplex PCR; TCRdb stores just in-frame clones and leaves some out. The repertoire consists of about 9,500 clones, with 47% occurring once and the leading ten covering approximately 7.1%. The time point: mouse harvest day 7 after allogeneic transplant. Tail vein injection delivered 10^7 T-cell-depleted bone marrow cells and 10^6 splenic CD5+ T cells. Sequenced: gut tissue. These receptors were collected from a female BALB/c mouse given C57BL/6 T cells with graft-versus-host disease after an allogeneic hematopoietic cell transplant.

In its sample, this clone was seen a few times. Gene names and germline refer to mouse. The CDR3 end lies 1 residue beyond the end of the read and is filled in from the germline J gene. The chain is built from TRBV23 and TRBJ2-3. The CDR3 is made up of 12 amino acids. The germline CDR1 and CDR2 sequences are KGHTA and FQNQQP. The CDR3 DNA, read in part, is TGCTCCAGCAGTCAATCGAGAGAAACGCTGTAT. Its translation is CSSSQSRETLY. The whole CDR3 sequence reads CSSSQSRETLYF.

Only a few counts were recorded for this clone. Gene names and germline refer to mouse. The read ends 1 residue early relative to the CDR3; the germline J gene fills the gap. This sample includes further DNA sequences coding for the same CDR3. V and J are TRBV26 and TRBJ2-7, with D possibly TRBD2 on 6 matching bases. The CDR3 contains 13 residues. The germline gives CDR1 KGHPV, CDR2 FQNQEV (reference sequence). V lost 0 bases and J lost 4, with 7 bases in between. CDR3 protein: CASSLSGGYEQYF. The part of the CDR3 DNA that was read is TGTGCCAGCAGTCTGTCGGGGGGTTATGAACAGTAC.

In the case of this clone: Gene names and germline refer to mouse. The read ends 1 residue early relative to the CDR3; the germline J gene fills the gap. The chain uses TRBV26 and TRBJ2-4, with 7 bases matching TRBD1. Germline V gene sequence: CDR1 KGHPV, CDR2 FQNQEV (reference sequence). Trimming cost V 5 bases and J 3 bases; bases outside gene matches: 8. The CDR3 length is 15 residues. The CDR3 here is CASSSSRQGQNTLYF. The sequenced part of the CDR3 DNA is TGTGCCAGCAGTTCGTCTCGACAGGGCCAAAACACCTTGTAC.

This clone has more than one count but fewer than ten. Gene names refer to mouse genes. With the read ending 1 residue before the CDR3 end, the germline J gene is used to fill in that end. The V gene is TRBV26, the J gene TRBJ1-3; the D gene is possibly TRBD1 (5 bases). The germline V gene encodes CDR1 KGHPV and CDR2 FQNQEV (reference sequence). Trimming removed 4 bases from V and 0 bases from J, with 7 bases in between. The CDR3 totals 14 residues. CDR3 in amino acids: CASSPTDSGNTLYF. The sequenced part of the CDR3 DNA is TGTGCCAGCAGTCCGACAGATTCTGGAAATACGCTCTAT.

By sample share, this clone is medium-sized. The gene symbols are mouse symbols. The read is 1 residue too short to cover the CDR3 end, so that end is filled in from the germline J gene. The J gene is TRBJ2-3, the V gene TRBV26; the D is unclear. Trimming took off 5 bases at V and 0 bases at J, with 9 bases between the two ends. Germline loops: CDR1 KGHPV, CDR2 FQNQEV (reference sequence). The CDR3 runs 14 residues. Incomplete CDR3 DNA: TGTGCCAGCAGTTCCGGGAGTAGTGCAGAAACGCTGTAT. It is translated as CASSSGSSAETLY. The full CDR3 reads CASSSGSSAETLYF.

Comments on this clone: Gene names and germline match the mouse. With the read ending 1 residue before the CDR3 end, the germline J gene is used to fill in that end. The J gene is TRBJ2-4, the V gene TRBV1; TRBD2 might be the D (7 bases). The CDR3 is 15 residues long. V gave up 1 base and J gave up 1 base, with 9 bases separating them. Germline CDR1 reads NSQYPW; CDR2 reads LRSPGD (reference sequence). The CDR3 bases that were read are TGCACCTGCAGTGCAGGAGGGGGGGGTCAAAACACCTTGTAC. Its protein is CTCSAGGGGQNTLY. The CDR3 reads in full as CTCSAGGGGQNTLYF.

Concerning this clone itself: The genes are named according to mouse. The missing CDR3 end, 1 residue past where the read stops, is filled in from the germline J gene. This chain links TRBV26 with TRBJ1-3; no firm D call. V dropped 4 bases and J dropped 0 bases, with 7 bases sitting between them. CDR1 is KGHPV, CDR2 FQNQEV, per germline (reference sequence). The CDR3 spans 14 residues. The part of the CDR3 DNA that was read is TGTGCCAGCAGTCCCTCAAATTCTGGAAATACGCTCTAT. Translation gives CASSPSNSGNTLY. The full CDR3 protein is CASSPSNSGNTLYF.

A note on this clone: Germline and genes: mouse. CDR3 in amino acids: CASSLYRDSDYTF. The sequenced CDR3 bases are TGTGCCAGCAGCTTATACAGAGACTCCGACTACACC. The rearrangement links TRBV3 to TRBJ1-2; D call uncertain. The read terminates 1 residue before the CDR3 end, so the remaining end is supplied by the germline J gene. V was pared by 2 bases and J by 3 bases, with 7 bases between. This CDR3 comprises 13 residues. CDR1 is SNHLY, CDR2 FYNGKV, per germline (reference sequence).

To note about this clone: The gene names here belong to mouse. CDR3 DNA, as far as it was read: TGTGCCAGCGGTGCACTGGGGGGGCGCGGAAACACCTTGTAC. It encodes CASGALGGRGNTLY. The CDR3 as a whole reads CASGALGGRGNTLYF. This sequence joins TRBV13-2 and TRBJ2-4, with TRBD2 matching 11 bases. The read falls 1 residue short of the CDR3 end, and the missing part is taken from the germline J gene. The CDR3 consists of 15 residues. Trimming at V came to 3 bases and at J to 5 bases, leaving 5 bases not matched to a gene. In germline, CDR1 is NNHNN, CDR2 SYGAGS (reference sequence).

A few counts support this clone. Gene names denote mouse genes. Other DNA sequences in the sample encode the same CDR3. The sequenced part of the CDR3 DNA is TGTGCCAGCAGCCAAGACTGGGGGCAAAACACCTTGTAC. It translates to CASSQDWGQNTLY. The full CDR3 protein is CASSQDWGQNTLYF. This rearrangement joins TRBV5 to TRBJ2-4, with 7 bases lining up with TRBD2. The read is 1 residue too short to cover the CDR3 end, so that end is filled in from the germline J gene. Trimming cost V 0 bases and J 3 bases; bases outside gene matches: 0. This CDR3 is built from 14 residues. Germline V gene lookup returns CDR1 LGHNA and CDR2 YNLKQL (reference sequence).

By frequency in the sample, this clone is medium-sized. Germline and genes: mouse. The sequenced fragment ends 1 residue before the CDR3 boundary, so the rest is inferred from the germline J gene. This chain joins TRBV29 and TRBJ2-7, with unresolved D. The CDR3 consists of 13 residues. V dropped 4 bases and J dropped 0 bases, with 7 bases sitting between them. The germline gives CDR1 MSHET, CDR2 SYDVDS. The covered CDR3 bases are TGTGCTAGCAGTTCCGGAAGCTCCTATGAACAGTAC. Translation gives CASSSGSSYEQY. The complete CDR3 sequence is CASSSGSSYEQYF.

This clone appeared a single time. The genes are named according to mouse. The CDR3 end lies 1 residue beyond the end of the read and is filled in from the germline J gene. The chain uses TRBV4 and TRBJ2-3; tentatively, D is TRBD2 (6 bases). Trimming removed 3 bases from V and 0 bases from J, with 10 bases in between. Germline V gives CDR1 LGHDT, CDR2 YNNKQL (reference sequence). The CDR3 has 15 residues. The sequenced CDR3 bases are TGTGCCAGCAGCTATCTGGGGACTAGTGCAGAAACGCTGTAT. This codes for CASSYLGTSAETLY. The whole CDR3 protein is CASSYLGTSAETLYF.

As for this clone: The gene names here belong to mouse. The read finishes 1 residue shy of the CDR3 end, and the germline J gene is used to complete it. The genes are TRBV26 and TRBJ1-3; 8 bases are a match to TRBD1. Germline lookup yields CDR1 KGHPV and CDR2 FQNQEV (reference sequence). The J segment lost 0 bases and the V segment lost 6 bases, leaving 7 bases of the junction unmatched. CDR3 length: 16 amino acids. CDR3 bases read: TGTGCCAGCAGCACAGGGACAGGTAATTCTGGAAATACGCTCTAT. It specifies CASSTGTGNSGNTLY. The full CDR3 is CASSTGTGNSGNTLYF.

In the case of this clone: Mouse germline and gene names are used. The read terminates 1 residue ahead of where the CDR3 ends, so the germline J gene completes it. The chain joins TRBV3 to TRBJ1-3; 7 bases agree with TRBD1. The CDR3 spans 15 residues. Germline CDR1 is SNHLY and CDR2 is FYNGKV (reference sequence). J lost 0 bases, V lost 5 bases, and 4 bases had no gene match. Partial CDR3 DNA: TGTGCCAGCAGCCTACAGGGGAATTCTGGAAATACGCTCTAT. Amino acid sequence: CASSLQGNSGNTLY. The whole CDR3 protein reads CASSLQGNSGNTLYF. The variable domain in full, with the rest retrieved from reference TRBV3 and TRBJ1-3, is GPKVLQIPSHQIIDMGQMVTLNCDPVSNHLYFYWYKQILGQQMEFLVNFYNGKVMEKSKLFKDQFSVERPDGSYFTLKIQPTALEDSAVYFCASSLQGNSGNTLYFGEGSRLIVV.

About this clone itself: Any gene name here is a mouse gene name. With the read ending 1 residue before the CDR3 end, the germline J gene is used to fill in that end. The chain carries TRBV3 and TRBJ2-1; D unresolved. The CDR3 covers 13 residues. V lost 1 base to trimming and J lost 3 bases, with 4 bases between them. Per germline, CDR1 SNHLY and CDR2 FYNGKV (reference sequence). The CDR3 here is CASSLGFYAEQFF. The CDR3 DNA, read in part, is TGTGCCAGCAGCTTAGGCTTCTATGCTGAGCAGTTC.

On this clone: The gene names here belong to mouse. The read ends 1 residue early relative to the CDR3; the germline J gene fills the gap. The V gene is TRBV3, the J gene TRBJ2-4, with TRBD2 matching over 7 bases. V was clipped by 1 base and J by 8 bases; unmatched bases: 3. Germline loops: CDR1 SNHLY, CDR2 FYNGKV (reference sequence). The CDR3 is made up of 13 amino acids. CDR3 sequence reads: CASSLVWGSTLYF. The CDR3 DNA, read in part, is TGTGCCAGCAGCTTAGTCTGGGGGAGCACCTTGTAC.

With respect to this clone: Gene names and germline refer to mouse. Read coverage stops 1 residue before the CDR3 terminus; the germline J gene supplies the remainder. The rearrangement links TRBV26 to TRBJ2-7, with 10 bases fitting TRBD2. CDR3 length: 15 residues. From germline, CDR1 is KGHPV and CDR2 FQNQEV (reference sequence). Losses at the gene ends were 2 bases for V and 4 bases for J; bases not matched to a gene: 5. The CDR3 reads CASSLRAGGAYEQYF. The CDR3 bases that were read are TGTGCCAGCAGTCTGAGAGCTGGGGGGGCTTATGAACAGTAC.

Comment on this clone: Germline and genes: mouse. The covered CDR3 bases are TGCTCCAGCAGTCAGGGGGACACCGGGCAGCTCTAC. Its protein product is CSSSQGDTGQLY. The CDR3 in its entirety is CSSSQGDTGQLYF. The chain has TRBV23 and TRBJ2-2. Coverage ceases 1 residue before the CDR3 finishes, and the germline J gene fills in the end. Germline CDR1 and CDR2: KGHTA and FQNQQP. This CDR3 region has 13 residues. Together with reference TRBV23 and TRBJ2-2, the CDR3 gives the full variable domain: DAAVTQKPRYLIKMKGQEAEMKCIPEKGHTAVFWYQQKQSKELKFLIYFQNQQPLDQIDMVKERFSAVCPSSSLCSLGIRTCEAEDSALYLCSSSQGDTGQLYFGEGSKLTVL.

As for this clone: Gene and germline names: mouse. The read finishes 1 residue shy of the CDR3 end, and the germline J gene is used to complete it. The gene calls are TRBV2 and TRBJ2-1; D might be TRBD2 (7 bases). The CDR3 totals 15 residues. CDR1 is LGHNA, CDR2 YSYQKL, per germline. V was clipped by 1 base and J by 2 bases, with 9 bases between them. The CDR3 protein is CASSQVGGHYAEQFF. CDR3 DNA, as far as it was read: TGTGCCAGCAGCCAAGTTGGGGGGCACTATGCTGAGCAGTTC.

Turning to this clone: Gene names denote mouse genes. Read data end 1 residue before the CDR3 end; the end is taken from the germline J gene. The chain recombines TRBV5 with TRBJ2-4; TRBD2 aligns across 8 bases. The CDR3 consists of 15 residues. Looked up from germline, CDR1 is LGHNA and CDR2 is YNLKQL (reference sequence). Germline trimming cut 0 bases from V and 3 bases from J; bases unmatched to any gene: 2. The CDR3 sequence: CASSQEMGGQNTLYF. The CDR3 bases that were read are TGTGCCAGCAGCCAAGAAATGGGGGGGCAAAACACCTTGTAC.

This clone was seen more than once but under ten times. Gene names follow the mouse nomenclature. The read ends 1 residue early relative to the CDR3; the germline J gene fills the gap. The chain employs TRBV19 and TRBJ2-1; 9 bases fit TRBD2. CDR3 length: 15 amino acids. In germline, CDR1 is FNHDT, CDR2 SITEND (reference sequence). V lost 1 base to trimming and J lost 1 base; unmatched junction nucleotides: 0. Partial CDR3 DNA: TGTGCCAGCAGTATAACTGGGGGGAACTATGCTGAGCAGTTC. This encodes CASSITGGNYAEQF. The CDR3, in full, reads CASSITGGNYAEQFF. The full variable domain, its missing parts supplied by reference TRBV19 and TRBJ2-1, is GGIITQTPKFLIGQEGQKLTLKCQQNFNHDTMYWYRQDSGKGLRLIYYSITENDLQKGDLSEGYDASREKKSSFSLTVTSAQKNEMAVFLCASSITGGNYAEQFFGPGTRLTVL.

On this clone itself: The gene names here belong to mouse. The CDR3 end lies 1 residue beyond the end of the read and is filled in from the germline J gene. The chain links TRBV26 to TRBJ2-5, with TRBD2 matching 10 bases. V trimming: 4 bases; J trimming: 2 bases; junction bases outside the gene matches: 3. The germline CDR1 and CDR2 sequences are KGHPV and FQNQEV (reference sequence). The CDR3 contains 15 residues. CDR3 bases read: TGTGCCAGCAGTCGACTGGGGGGTCCCCAAGACACCCAGTAC. Protein sequence: CASSRLGGPQDTQY. The CDR3 as a whole reads CASSRLGGPQDTQYF.

As for this clone: Any gene name here is a mouse gene name. The read is 1 residue too short to cover the CDR3 end, so that end is filled in from the germline J gene. The rearrangement uses TRBV3 and TRBJ2-1, with 8 bases that match TRBD2. Losses at the gene ends were 2 bases for V and 1 base for J; bases not matched to a gene: 1. This CDR3 is 15 amino acids long. CDR1 is SNHLY and CDR2 is FYNGKV in the germline V gene (reference sequence). This CDR3 is CASSLLGGNYAEQFF. The part of the CDR3 DNA that was read is TGTGCCAGCAGCTTATTGGGGGGGAACTATGCTGAGCAGTTC.

This clone was seen a few times. Genes here carry mouse names. The read gets to within 1 residue of the CDR3 end, and the germline J gene fills in the rest. The J gene is TRBJ1-3, the V gene TRBV24, with TRBD1 identical over 8 bases. The CDR3 is 15 residues long. Unmatched junction bases numbered 2, after V lost 2 bases and J lost 2 bases. Germline loops: CDR1 KGHTA, CDR2 FRNEEI. The CDR3 DNA, read in part, is TGTGCCAGCAGTCTGAAGACAGGGGCTGGAAATACGCTCTAT. Encoded protein: CASSLKTGAGNTLY. The whole CDR3 is CASSLKTGAGNTLYF.

As regards this clone: The gene symbols are mouse symbols. The sequenced fragment ends 1 residue before the CDR3 boundary, so the rest is inferred from the germline J gene. J is TRBJ1-2 and V is TRBV26; D is possibly TRBD1 (6 bases). Per germline, CDR1 KGHPV and CDR2 FQNQEV (reference sequence). The CDR3 runs to 14 residues. Trimming took off 3 bases at V and 4 bases at J, with 12 bases between the two ends. CDR3 residues: CASSLRTRGSDYTF. The covered CDR3 bases are TGTGCCAGCAGTCTCAGGACCAGGGGCTCCGACTACACC.

With respect to this clone: Gene labels here are mouse ones. The read terminates 1 residue ahead of where the CDR3 ends, so the germline J gene completes it. The chain couples TRBV3 to TRBJ2-2, with 9 bases identical to TRBD2. Germline loops: CDR1 SNHLY, CDR2 FYNGKV (reference sequence). This CDR3 has 15 amino acids. The junction had 4 bases not matched to a gene; V was cut back by 4 bases and J by 4 bases. CDR3 in amino acids: CASSSWGGSTGQLYF. CDR3 bases read: TGTGCCAGCAGCTCCTGGGGGGGATCCACCGGGCAGCTCTAC.

Points on this clone: Germline and genes: mouse. This specimen includes other DNA sequences encoding the same CDR3. The DNA read from the CDR3 is TGTGCCAGCAGCCCCGGGACTGGGGGGTATGAACAGTAC. Protein: CASSPGTGGYEQY. The full-length CDR3 reads as CASSPGTGGYEQYF. This rearrangement joins TRBV26 to TRBJ2-7, with 12 bases matching TRBD2. The read finishes 1 residue shy of the CDR3 end, and the germline J gene is used to complete it. Germline CDR1 KGHPV, CDR2 FQNQEV (reference sequence). CDR3 length equals 14 residues. Losses at the gene ends were 6 bases for V and 4 bases for J; bases not matched to a gene: 4.

Worth noting for this clone: Gene names and germline refer to mouse. The read stops 1 residue short of the end of the CDR3; the missing end is completed from the germline J gene. This sequence joins TRBV16 and TRBJ2-7, with TRBD2 matching 7 bases. This CDR3 comprises 13 residues. The V and J ends lost 1 base and 4 bases, in that order; junction bases with no gene match: 1. Germline V gene data show CDR1 as SGHSA and CDR2 as FRNQAP. The CDR3 spells CASSLAGGYEQYF. CDR3 DNA, as far as it was read: TGTGCAAGCAGCTTAGCGGGGGGGTATGAACAGTAC.

The sample holds a few counts of this clone. The genes and germline here are from mouse. The CDR3 is cut off 1 residue early in the read; its end comes from the germline J gene. This chain joins TRBV26 and TRBJ1-1, with 7 positions matching TRBD1. CDR3 length: 12 amino acids. Germline CDR1 KGHPV, CDR2 FQNQEV (reference sequence). The trim removed 4 bases at V and 6 bases at J, leaving 2 bases unmatched. The chain's CDR3 is CASSRQGPEVFF. The CDR3 bases that were read are TGTGCCAGCAGTCGACAGGGCCCAGAAGTCTTC. The whole variable domain, filled in from reference TRBV26 and TRBJ1-1, reads NSKVIQTPRYLVKGQGQKAKMRCIPEKGHPVVFWYQQNKNNEFKFLINFQNQEVLQQIDMTEKRFSAECPSNSPCSLEIQSSEAGDSALYLCASSRQGPEVFFGKGTRLTVV.